This T cell receptor beta chain was retrieved from a study of tumor-infiltrating lymphocytes in primary liver carcinoma. Total RNA (approximately 0.5 ug) served as template for TCR beta cDNA synthesis primed by a constant-region primer. TCR beta libraries came from three nested multiplex PCR rounds using slightly modified ARM-PCR. The first two PCR rounds, roughly 10 cycles each, used TRBV1-TRBV30 forward primers and a C-beta reverse primer. Using its own MiXCR run on the multiplex PCR reads, TCRdb lists one record per CDR3 protein. The data contain some 320,000 distinct CDR3 sequences, roughly two thirds of them singletons. Trimming cost V 0 bases and J 0 bases, with 11 bases left between them. The CDR3 is 16 residues long. Per the germline V gene, CDR1 is SGDLS and CDR2 is YYNGEE. It was unsorted whole blood that yielded blood RNA, and germline DNA was also extracted. Patients showed chronic HBV infection and an absence of prior treatment.

The receptor's source is a middle-aged man with primary liver carcinoma and hepatitis B virus infection. This chain joins TRBV9 and TRBJ2-3, with D possibly called TRBD1 or TRBD2 (5 bases each). Source material: peripheral blood. The chain's CDR3 is CASSVGRGASTDTQYF. CDR3 nucleotides: TGTGCCAGCAGCGTAGGCCGGGGCGCAAGCACAGATACGCAGTATTTT.